Listed here are 5 T cell receptor beta chains from one sample, sequenced in a study of blood T cell repertoires in COVID-19. Sequencing was performed with immunoSEQ multiplex PCR; in TCRdb, only in-frame clones are kept and a portion is missing. The profile covers some 270,000 clones, with roughly 82% appearing a single time and about 6% taken by the ten largest. Sequenced material: peripheral blood. Every receptor here comes from a woman of 80 years or more with COVID-19, enrolled during active disease.

This sequence joins TRBV10-3 and TRBJ1-1; weak D call: TRBD1 (5 bases). V was shortened by 6 bases and J by 1 base, with 12 bases between the two germline ends. Germline-derived CDR1 and CDR2 are ENHRY and SYGVKD. This CDR3 has 14 amino acids. The CDR3 reads CAIRRTGANTEAFF. The CDR3 DNA reads as TGTGCCATCAGGCGTACAGGAGCGAACACTGAAGCTTTCTTT.

This chain links TRBV28 with TRBJ1-2; D might be TRBD1 (5 bases). This CDR3 region has 15 residues. The germline CDR1 and CDR2 sequences are MDHEN and SYDVKM. V lost 9 bases and J lost 4, with 21 bases in between. The CDR3 spells CASQRAGPGGYGYTF. The CDR3, as DNA: TGTGCCAGTCAACGGGCAGGGCCCGGCGGCTATGGCTACACCTTC.

The V call is TRBV7-2, the J call TRBJ2-5; D is perhaps TRBD2 (6 bases). The germline gives CDR1 SGHTA, CDR2 FQGNSA. Deletions cut 3 bases from V and 2 bases from J, with 13 bases between. CDR3 size: 15 residues. CDR3 protein: CASSFYGRQQETQYF. In DNA form, the CDR3 reads TGTGCCAGCAGCTTTTACGGGAGACAACAAGAGACCCAGTACTTC.

This chain connects TRBV2 to TRBJ2-1; 7 nucleotides agree with TRBD2. The CDR3 length is 13 residues. The V gene end was trimmed by 1 base and the J gene end by 12 bases; junction bases not matched to a gene: 6. Germline-derived CDR1 and CDR2 are SNHLY and FYNNEI. The CDR3: CASSEGLASRQFF. CDR3 nucleotide sequence: TGTGCCAGCAGTGAAGGACTAGCTTCTCGGCAGTTCTTC.

The genes are TRBV2 and TRBJ2-3; 7 nucleotides line up with TRBD1. The germline V gene encodes CDR1 SNHLY and CDR2 FYNNEI. The CDR3 totals 14 residues. The J segment lost 0 bases and the V segment lost 5 bases, leaving 2 bases of the junction unmatched. In DNA, the CDR3 is TGTGCCAGCAGTCGGACAGGTAGCACAGATACGCAGTATTTT. Encoded protein: CASSRTGSTDTQYF.